The TCR beta chain under discussion was sequenced for a study of cytotoxic CD8 clonotypes in ibrutinib-treated CLL. Study-level background: Response was recorded as partial in about 24 patients and complete in 2; at median around 68 months, around 15 remained remitted and approximately twelve had progressed. Study-wide findings and caveats: Whereas clonality rose at ibrutinib response, it declined toward baseline at progression.

A word on this clone: Its matching antigen is unknown.

Data came from immunoSEQ multiplex PCR; TCRdb stores just in-frame clones and leaves some out. The sample lists approximately 92,000 clones, 70% to 80% occurring once. The sequence came from a human donor with chronic lymphocytic leukemia. The source material was PBMCs, sampled after 24 months of ibrutinib treatment.

DNA for the CDR3: TGTGCCAGCAGTCCCTGGACTAGCGGGTACAACAATGAGCAGTTCTTC. As protein: CASSPWTSGYNNEQFF. The genes are TRBV27 and TRBJ2-1; 11 positions match TRBD2. Germline V gene lookup returns CDR1 MNHEY and CDR2 SMNVEV (reference sequence). This CDR3 region has 16 residues. Trimming at V came to 5 bases and at J to 5 bases, leaving 8 bases not matched to a gene.